One TCR beta chain is described in this entry. Antigen specificity is unknown. From germline, CDR1 is MNHEY and CDR2 SVGAGI. This CDR3 spans 15 amino acids. Between the trimmed V and J ends, which lost 2 bases and 3 bases, there was a span of 12 bases. The sample belongs to a study of cytomegalovirus exposure and HLA in healthy donors. In the study overall: The Caucasian-associated ancestry cluster contained 65% to 85% of the approximately 390 genotyped donors.

Study-level points and caveats: Accurate predictions that matched the HLA-A and HLA-B alleles of most subjects were reportedly made from TCR beta sequences. In a later analysis, a genetic analysis reported fewer productive-TCR N-insertions in an Asian-associated ancestry cluster than the cohort average. Later analysis demonstrated an association between a missense DCLRE1C variant and TCR beta V- and J-gene trimming.

The PCR had 60 Vbeta and 13 Jbeta primers. Data came from immunoSEQ multiplex PCR; TCRdb stores just in-frame clones and leaves some out. The data show roughly 100,000 clones, approximately 12% seen once. The rearrangement uses TRBV6-5 and TRBJ2-3, with a weak D call TRBD2 (5 bases). The source of this sequence is a man in his forties or fifties in good health and CMV-seropositive. What was sequenced was PBMCs. CDR3 nucleotides: TGTGCCAGCAGTTACGCCCCAAGGGAGACAGATACGCAGTATTTT. Encoded protein: CASSYAPRETDTQYF.